The 27 T cell receptor beta chains presented below share a single source sample, sequenced in a study of human T cells and chemical hapten exposure. TCRdb fed the RACE reads into MiXCR, producing one record per CDR3 protein. The repertoire holds about 380,000 distinct CDR3 sequences, roughly 5.3% seen once, with 2.5% to 3% in the top ten. Time point specified: pre-sensitization, week 0. Treatment reported: therapeutic diphenylcyclopropenone sensitization with weekly scalp DPC. Sequencing was performed on whole blood, taken in connection with sensitization to the hapten diphenylcyclopropenone (DPC). The receptors stem from a woman aged 45-65 years with alopecia areata. Some clones in this sample may be carry-over from other donors' samples.

The chain links TRBV12-3 or TRBV12-4 to TRBJ1-5; D call uncertain. Trimming cost V 5 bases and J 4 bases, with 9 bases left between them. There are 13 residues in the CDR3. In nucleotides, the CDR3 is TGTGCCAGCAGTCCCAGTGCTAATCAGCCCCAGCATTTT. Translation: CASSPSANQPQHF.

This clonotype has ten or more counts. V usage is TRBV5-1 and J usage is TRBJ2-5; D remains ambiguous. The ends were cut back, 0 bases at V and 1 base at J, with 7 bases in the middle. This CDR3 spans 14 amino acids. Germline CDR1 is SGHRS and CDR2 is YFSETQ. The CDR3 region is CASSLEAGQETQYF. The CDR3 DNA reads TGCGCCAGCAGCTTGGAGGCAGGCCAAGAGACCCAGTACTTC.

The sample holds a few counts of this clonotype. The CDR3 region has the DNA TGCAGTGCTAGAGACGCCCTAAATCCAGCGGGAGTGAGGGAGCAGTTCTTC. Its translation is CSARDALNPAGVREQFF. The V call is TRBV20-1, the J call TRBJ2-1; 8 nucleotides match TRBD2. The CDR3 sequence is 17 residues long. Germline V gene sequence: CDR1 DFQATT, CDR2 SNEGSKA (reference sequence). The ends lost 0 bases at V and 10 bases at J; junction bases unmatched: 17.

This clonotype was counted at least ten times. The rearrangement links TRBV3-1 to TRBJ2-3, with D unresolved. Germline assignment: CDR1 LGHDT and CDR2 YNNKEL (reference sequence). CDR3 length: 16 amino acids. Trimming pared 0 bases from V and 0 bases from J, leaving 10 bases between. CDR3 residues: CASSQEPGISTDTQYF. CDR3 in DNA: TGTGCCAGCAGCCAAGAGCCAGGAATTAGCACAGATACGCAGTATTTT.

This clonotype has a count of ten or more. V is TRBV5-6 and J is TRBJ2-7; D uncertain. Trimming cost V 3 bases and J 3 bases, with 10 bases left between them. Germline CDR1 SGHDT, CDR2 YYEEEE. This CDR3 spans 13 amino acids. The CDR3 DNA sequence: TGTGCCAGCAGCTCGGGTTACAGCTACGAGCAGTACTTC. Translated, it gives CASSSGYSYEQYF.

This clonotype was found many times. The chain carries TRBV4-3 and TRBJ2-7; 9 nucleotides line up with TRBD2. The V and J ends lost 1 base and 3 bases, in that order; junction bases with no gene match: 4. CDR3 size: 15 residues. In germline, CDR1 is LGHNA, CDR2 YSLEER. The CDR3 DNA reads TGCGCCAGCAGCCAAGTCCTAGCGGGAATCTACGAGCAGTACTTC. Protein product: CASSQVLAGIYEQYF.

The rearrangement joins TRBV7-2 to TRBJ2-3; tentatively, D is TRBD1 or TRBD2 (6 bases each). The CDR3 loop spans 13 amino acids. Germline CDR1 reads SGHTA; CDR2 reads FQGNSA. Trimming stripped 6 bases from V and 3 bases from J, with 10 bases between. CDR3 sequence reads: CASRTGATDTQYF. CDR3 DNA: TGTGCCAGCAGGACGGGGGCAACAGATACGCAGTATTTT.

This clonotype was seen at least ten times. The chain carries TRBV27 and TRBJ2-3; D is possibly TRBD1 (6 bases). The CDR3 length is 14 residues. V lost 9 bases and J lost 2, with 15 bases in between. CDR1 and CDR2 from the germline V gene are MNHEY and SMNVEV (reference sequence). The DNA of the CDR3 is TGTGCCAGTGCCCCAGGACAGATCACAGATACGCAGTATTTT. Amino acids: CASAPGQITDTQYF.

The CDR3 here is CASSLATVNTEAFF. DNA for the CDR3: TGTGCCAGCAGCTTAGCAACGGTGAACACTGAAGCTTTCTTT. The chain carries TRBV7-6 and TRBJ1-1; D remains unclear. The CDR3 sequence is 14 residues long. Germline V gene lookup returns CDR1 SGHVS and CDR2 FNYEAQ. The germline V and J ends were trimmed by 0 bases and 0 bases, with 5 bases remaining between them. The full variable domain, rest sourced from reference TRBV7-6 and TRBJ1-1, is GAGVSQSPRYKVTKRGQDVALRCDPISGHVSLYWYRQALGQGPEFLTYFNYEAQQDKSGLPNDRFSAERPEGSISTLTIQRTEQRDSAMYRCASSLATVNTEAFFGQGTRLTVV.

Ten or more counts support this clonotype. This rearrangement joins TRBV7-2 to TRBJ2-2; D uncertain. V was cut by 5 bases and J by 8 bases, with 21 bases left in between. The germline V gene has CDR1 SGHTA and CDR2 FQGNSA. The CDR3 contains 16 residues. CDR3 coding DNA: TGTGCCAGCAGCCCATCTCCAGCCCGAGCAACTGGGGAGCTGTTTTTT. It specifies CASSPSPARATGELFF.

As for this clonotype: A much larger clone lies one base from this, so it may be a read error. This chain connects TRBV18 to TRBJ2-7; the match to TRBD2 covers 12 bases. Per the germline V gene, CDR1 is KGHSH and CDR2 is LQKENI. This CDR3 comprises 14 residues. The ends lost 8 bases at V and 4 bases at J; junction bases unmatched: 6. CDR3 nucleotide sequence: TGTGCCAGCGGAGGACTAGCGGGGAATTACGAGCAGTACTTC. Its translation: CASGGLAGNYEQYF.

This clonotype was recorded at least ten times. The chain recombines TRBV24-1 with TRBJ1-2; no reliable D call. CDR3 length: 14 amino acids. Trimming stripped 1 base from V and 5 bases from J, with 10 bases between. CDR1 is KGHDR and CDR2 is SFDVKD in the germline V gene. The CDR3 loop is CATSDLNTIYGYTF. In nucleotides, the CDR3 is TGTGCCACCAGTGATTTAAACACGATTTATGGCTACACCTTC.

V gene TRBV27 combines with J gene TRBJ1-1; D perhaps matches TRBD1 (6 bases). The V gene's germline CDR1 is MNHEY and CDR2 SMNVEV (reference sequence). This CDR3 contains 16 residues. Trimming pared 5 bases from V and 1 base from J, leaving 17 bases between. Written as DNA, the CDR3 is TGTGCCAGCAGTCCGCGGGTAGGGGGTTGGAACACTGAAGCTTTCTTT. It encodes CASSPRVGGWNTEAFF.

This clonotype came up many times. The chain uses TRBV24-1 and TRBJ2-1, with 8 bases lining up with TRBD2. The CDR3 loop spans 15 amino acids. V shed 5 bases and J 4 bases; nucleotides not matched to a gene: 6. Per the germline V gene, CDR1 is KGHDR and CDR2 is SFDVKD. CDR3 amino acids: CATSASGGVYNEQFF. The CDR3 DNA reads TGTGCCACCAGTGCCAGCGGGGGAGTTTACAATGAGCAGTTCTTC.

This clonotype was seen repeatedly, ten times or more. The chain employs TRBV7-9 and TRBJ1-5; TRBD1 aligns across 9 bases. Germline V gene sequence: CDR1 SEHNR, CDR2 FQNEAQ (reference sequence). The CDR3 consists of 13 residues. V lost 4 bases, J lost 10 bases, and 5 bases stayed unmatched. As DNA, the CDR3 is TGTGCCAGCAGCTGGGGACAGGGCGGACCCCAGCATTTT. Translating it yields CASSWGQGGPQHF.

The chain recombines TRBV18 with TRBJ1-2; D may be TRBD1 (6 bases). Per germline, CDR1 KGHSH and CDR2 LQKENI. CDR3 size: 15 residues. V was pared by 0 bases and J by 7 bases, with 15 bases between. The CDR3 spells CASSPPLQGGGGYTF. DNA for the CDR3: TGTGCCAGCTCACCACCGCTACAGGGAGGAGGTGGCTACACCTTC.

This clonotype was seen only a few times. This chain joins TRBV5-4 and TRBJ1-1; D gene unclear. Per germline, CDR1 SGHNT and CDR2 YYREEE (reference sequence). Trimming pared 0 bases from V and 1 base from J, leaving 10 bases between. The CDR3 covers 15 residues. The CDR3 nucleotides read TGTGCCAGCAGCTTGGTAAATGAGGCGAACACTGAAGCTTTCTTT. Encoded protein: CASSLVNEANTEAFF.

The chain joins TRBV5-1 to TRBJ2-7, with 9 bases fitting TRBD2. J was trimmed by 2 bases and V by 7 bases; bases with no gene match: 10. The CDR3 has 15 residues. Germline-derived CDR1 and CDR2 are SGHRS and YFSETQ. In nucleotides, the CDR3 is TGCGCCAGCGCACAAGGGAGCGGGAGGACCTACGAGCAGTACTTC. It specifies CASAQGSGRTYEQYF.

This clonotype occurred a few times. This chain links TRBV9 with TRBJ2-2, with 9 nucleotides matching TRBD1. The CDR3 spans 16 residues. V was pared by 4 bases and J by 4 bases, with 8 bases of the junction left unmatched. CDR1 SGDLS and CDR2 YYNGEE come from the germline V gene. CDR3 loop: CASSLWGTGTTGELFF. The CDR3, as DNA: TGTGCCAGCAGCTTATGGGGGACAGGGACCACCGGGGAGCTGTTTTTT.

This clonotype came up many times. J is TRBJ1-2 and V is TRBV4-3, with TRBD1 as a possible D gene (5 bases). The CDR3 covers 15 residues. Germline CDR1 LGHNA, CDR2 YSLEER. V lost 0 bases and J lost 2, with 10 bases in between. CDR3 in amino acids: CASSQELGHNYGYTF. CDR3 sequence (DNA): TGCGCCAGCAGCCAAGAGCTCGGACACAACTATGGCTACACCTTC.

There are many counts of this clonotype. The genes are TRBV6-5 and TRBJ2-4, with 13 nucleotides matching TRBD2. Germline lookup yields CDR1 MNHEY and CDR2 SVGAGI. The CDR3 sequence is 15 residues long. Trimming took 6 bases from V and 8 from J; bases not matched to a gene: 7. The CDR3 sequence: CASRTRTSGGDIQYF. In nucleotides, the CDR3 is TGTGCCAGCAGAACGCGCACTAGCGGGGGGGACATTCAGTACTTC.

The chain is built from TRBV5-8 and TRBJ1-2, with D unclear. V was shortened by 1 base and J by 3 bases, with 10 bases between the two germline ends. Germline V gene data show CDR1 as SGHTS and CDR2 as YDEGEE. The CDR3 spans 14 residues. The CDR3 DNA reads TGTGCCAGCAGCTTGAGATTGGGAGACTATGGCTACACCTTC. Translated: CASSLRLGDYGYTF.

This clonotype was seen repeatedly, ten times or more. The chain links TRBV5-1 to TRBJ2-2; 15 bases are shared with TRBD2. The junction had 16 bases not matched to a gene; V was cut back by 3 bases and J by 7 bases. CDR3 size: 20 residues. Germline CDR1 SGHRS, CDR2 YFSETQ. CDR3 coding DNA: TGCGCCAGCAGCTCGGAAATAACACCGGGACTAGCGGGAGGTAACGGGGAGCTGTTTTTT. The encoded protein is CASSSEITPGLAGGNGELFF.

This clonotype was observed a single time. The J gene is TRBJ1-2, the V gene TRBV11-2; D may be TRBD1 (5 bases). The CDR3 covers 15 residues. Trimming stripped 5 bases from V and 4 bases from J, with 17 bases between. Germline assignment: CDR1 SGHAT and CDR2 FQNNGV. CDR3 residues: CASSKRGGPGYGYTF. DNA for the CDR3: TGTGCCAGCAGCAAAAGGGGAGGGCCTGGCTATGGCTACACCTTC. Full variable domain (missing parts from reference TRBV11-2 and TRBJ1-2): EAGVAQSPRYKIIEKRQSVAFWCNPISGHATLYWYQQILGQGPKLLIQFQNNGVVDDSQLPKDRFSAERLKGVDSTLKIQPAKLEDSAVYLCASSKRGGPGYGYTFGSGTRLTVV.

This clonotype was recorded at least ten times. The genes are TRBV7-8 and TRBJ2-7; D uncertain. This CDR3 spans 14 amino acids. The germline V gene has CDR1 SGHVS and CDR2 FQNEAQ. Between the trimmed V and J ends, which lost 5 bases and 1 base, there was a span of 12 bases. The CDR3 protein is CASSPGSVSYEQYF. CDR3 DNA sequence: TGTGCCAGCAGCCCCGGGTCGGTTTCCTACGAGCAGTACTTC.

In this sample, this clonotype turned up a few times. This chain links TRBV6-2 or TRBV6-3 with TRBJ1-6, with D uncertain. The CDR3 contains 14 residues. Germline CDR1 MNHEY, CDR2 SVGEGT. Trimming removed 2 bases at V and 5 bases at J, with 7 bases between. Here the CDR3 reads CASSYVRDNSPLHF. CDR3 DNA: TGTGCCAGCAGTTACGTCAGAGATAATTCACCCCTCCACTTT.

At least ten counts were recorded for this clonotype. The chain recombines TRBV10-3 with TRBJ2-5; 10 nucleotides agree with TRBD2. Germline values: CDR1 ENHRY, CDR2 SYGVKD. The V and J ends lost 10 bases and 5 bases, in that order; junction bases with no gene match: 13. The CDR3 consists of 15 residues. CDR3 loop: CATTDYIAGGETQYF. CDR3 in DNA: TGTGCCACCACCGATTACATAGCGGGAGGTGAGACCCAGTACTTC.